The rows below give T cell receptor beta chains drawn from one sample of a study of T cell repertoires in cytomegalovirus infection. TCRdb reprocessed the reads via MiXCR and lists one record per CDR3 protein. In the table there are around 740,000 distinct CDR3 sequences, under 40% of which are singletons. The specimen was PBMCs. The receptors were sampled from a human donor in good health (CMV status not recorded). Some clones in this sample may be carry-over from other donors' samples. Each CDR3 is given with its conserved first and last residue. The D gene is left open where the match is weak. Expanded clones are given a class, and other clones once, few, many or no size at all.

- TRBJ1-5 - TRBV19 TGTGCCAGTAGTATTCTTGGGTTGCGCAATCAGCCCCAGCATTTT CASSILGLRNQPQHF
- TRBJ2-7 - TRBV29-1 TGCAGCGTTGAATTGTCGTCGGTGCAGTACTTC CSVELSSVQYF
TRBD2 TRBJ2-5 - TRBV5-1 TGCGCCAGCAGCTCCCGCCCACTAGCGGGGGAGACCCAGTACTTC CASSSRPLAGETQYF
- TRBJ1-5 few TRBV7-2 TGTGCCAGCAGCTCGAGACCGGGCAGGGGCTCCTATCAGCCCCAGCATTTT CASSSRPGRGSYQPQHF
- TRBJ1-1 few TRBV15 TGTGCCACTTCAGGGAGGACTGAAGCTTTCTTT CATSGRTEAFF
TRBD2 TRBJ2-7 - TRBV7-8 TGTGCCAGCAGCTTAGGGCCTGCGGGGGGGCACTCCTACGAGCAGTACTTC CASSLGPAGGHSYEQYF
- TRBJ2-4 - TRBV28 TGTGCCAGCAGGGAGGAAACCGGGATTCAGTACTTC CASREETGIQYF
TRBD2 TRBJ2-1 once TRBV5-1 TGCGCCAGCAATAAAGTTCCGGGACTAGCGGAAAACAATGAGCAGTTCTTC CASNKVPGLAENNEQFF
- TRBJ2-2 - TRBV19 TGTGCCAGTAGGTTACAGCGAGCGAACACCGGGGAGCTGTTTTTT CASRLQRANTGELFF
- TRBJ2-1 few TRBV14 TGTGCCAGCAGCCCGTGGGACGGGAGCTTCCTCGATGAGCAGTTCTTC CASSPWDGSFLDEQFF
TRBD2 TRBJ2-5 - TRBV7-2 TGTGCCAGCAGCCGATGGGGGGGGGGGAAAGAGACCCAGTACTTC CASSRWGGGKETQYF
TRBD1 TRBJ1-6 few TRBV6-1 TGTGCCAGCAGTTCCGGGACTGCAGGGGGCTCCTATAATTCACCCCTCCACTTT CASSSGTAGGSYNSPLHF
TRBD2 TRBJ2-1 few TRBV14 TGTGCCAGCAGCGAAGTGCGGGAGTTTTTCAATGAGCAGTTCTTC CASSEVREFFNEQFF
TRBD1 TRBJ1-1 - TRBV10-3 TGTGCCATCCGTAAGACGGGACAGGGGGCGGTTGAAGCTTTCTTT CAIRKTGQGAVEAFF
- TRBJ2-1 - TRBV7-2 TGTGCCAGCAGCCCCCAACCCCGGGGGGCCTATAACCATGAGCAGTTCTTC CASSPQPRGAYNHEQFF
- TRBJ1-2 - TRBV9 TGTGCCAGCAGCGTACCCCCGGACGGAGGGGGCTACACCTTC CASSVPPDGGGYTF
TRBD2 TRBJ2-2 many TRBV7-6 TGTGCCAGCAGTCTCACGACTAGCGGGACCCCCGGGGAGCTGTTTTTT CASSLTTSGTPGELFF
TRBD1 TRBJ1-6 - TRBV27 TGTGCCAGCAGTTTCCACTCACAGGGGTACTCACCCCTCCAATTT CASSFHSQGYSPLQF
- TRBJ1-2 few TRBV12-3/TRBV12-4 TGTGCCAGCAGCCGCACGCAGGGGTCCGGGAGGGGCTACACCTTC CASSRTQGSGRGYTF
TRBD1 TRBJ2-7 - TRBV11-2 TGTGCCAGCAGCTCCGATCGGGACAGGTTCCCCTCCTACGAGCAGTACTTC CASSSDRDRFPSYEQYF
- TRBJ1-1 few TRBV20-1 TGCAGTGCTAGAGATTCAGGGAACACTGAAGCTTTCTTT CSARDSGNTEAFF
TRBD2 TRBJ2-1 few TRBV5-4 TGTGCCAGCAGCCCCCTTAGCGGGAGAGGGGACTATGAGCAGTTCTTC CASSPLSGRGDYEQFF
- TRBJ2-1 - TRBV7-9 TGTGCCAGCAGCTTTGTCACAGGGAGCTACAATGAGCAGTTCTTC CASSFVTGSYNEQFF
- TRBJ1-3 - TRBV5-4 TGTGCCAGCAGAAATTCTCCCGGGCCCTCGGGCGGAAACACCATATATTTT CASRNSPGPSGGNTIYF
TRBD2 TRBJ2-1 - TRBV28 TGTGCCAGCAGTTCGGGGCTAGCGGGATTACCTTGGTTAAATGAGCAGTTCTTC CASSSGLAGLPWLNEQFF
TRBD2 TRBJ2-1 many TRBV20-1 TGCAGTGCTAGAGATCGGTGGGCGGGGGGGCGGGATGAGCAGTTCTTC CSARDRWAGGRDEQFF
- TRBJ1-2 - TRBV12-3/TRBV12-4 TGTGCCAGCAGTCCTCTGGACAGAGCTAACTATGGCTACACCTTC CASSPLDRANYGYTF
- TRBJ2-3 few TRBV6-1 TGTGCCAGCAGGCAGGGAACCACAGATACGCAGTATTTT CASRQGTTDTQYF
- TRBJ2-7 few TRBV12-3/TRBV12-4 TGTGCCAGCAGTCCGACATCCGTCGGATCCTACGAGCAGTACTTC CASSPTSVGSYEQYF
- TRBJ2-5 - TRBV6-6 TGTGCCAGCAGTTATGGGAGGGGGAGCCTCCAAGAGACCCAGTACTTC CASSYGRGSLQETQYF
TRBD1 TRBJ2-5 - TRBV5-4 TGTGCCAGCAGTGGCCGGGACAGAATGGGGGAGACCCAGTACTTC CASSGRDRMGETQYF
- TRBJ2-7 many TRBV7-2 TGTGCCAGCAGCTTATCTCTTGGACAGCGATACTACGAGCAGTACTTC CASSLSLGQRYYEQYF
- TRBJ1-5 few TRBV5-1 TGCGCCAGCAGCTTGGGGATAAATCAGCCCCAGCATTTT CASSLGINQPQHF
- TRBJ2-7 few TRBV27 TGTGCCAGCAGCCTTATAGGGGGGGACACGACTTACGAGCAGTACTTC CASSLIGGDTTYEQYF
- TRBJ2-7 once TRBV20-1 TGCAGTGCTATCGGTCCGGATAGTATATTTCCCTACGAGCAGTACTTC CSAIGPDSIFPYEQYF
- TRBJ2-1 - TRBV15 TGTGCCACCAGAGAAAAGCTCAGGGACATGCTTTACAATGAGCAGTTCTTC CATREKLRDMLYNEQFF
- TRBJ2-1 - TRBV27 TGTGCCAGCAGGTTCACGGGGAGGTCTGGGGAGCAGTTCTTC CASRFTGRSGEQFF
- TRBJ1-2 - TRBV19 TGTGCCAGTAGTATGCAAGACGGGTTGGCGTATGGCTACACCTTC CASSMQDGLAYGYTF
TRBD2 TRBJ2-5 many TRBV27 TGTGCCAGCAGTTTATCGCGACCGCGCGGGGCGGTAGCGGGAGAAACCCAGTACTTC CASSLSRPRGAVAGETQYF
TRBD2 TRBJ2-5 - TRBV6-6 TGTGCCAGCAGGCGACTAGCGGAGGAGACCCAGTACTTC CASRRLAEETQYF
- TRBJ2-3 few TRBV7-3 TGTGCCAGCAGCTTAACGGGCACGGGTACGCAGTATTTT CASSLTGTGTQYF